These 2 T cell receptor beta chains originate from one sample sequenced in a study of shared clonotypes between healthy human individuals. Terminally differentiated effector memory CD45RA+ cells were excluded from the naive CD8 cells, which were CD45RO-negative and positively selected for CCR7. Here immunoSEQ multiplex PCR was the method, and the copy in TCRdb shows in-frame clones only, minus some. Among roughly 2 million clones listed, about 95% were seen once. Sequencing was done on a sample of naive CD8+ T cells sorted from blood. The receptors come from a man aged 18-30 years in good health.

The chain combines TRBV5-4 with TRBJ2-1; D is undetermined. This CDR3 has 13 amino acids. The V end was cut by 0 bases, the J end by 7 bases, with 8 bases between. CDR1 and CDR2 (germline): SGHNT, YYREEE (reference sequence). As DNA, the CDR3 is TGTGCCAGCAGCTTGGGAACCACTAATGAGCAGTTCTTC. Translation gives CASSLGTTNEQFF. The variable domain in full, completed from reference TRBV5-4 and TRBJ2-1, reads ETGVTQSPTHLIKTRGQQVTLRCSSQSGHNTVSWYQQALGQGPQFIFQYYREEENGRGNFPPRFSGLQFPNYSSELNVNALELDDSALYLCASSLGTTNEQFFGPGTRLTVL.

This chain uses TRBV5-4 with TRBJ1-1; D is undetermined. Germline-derived CDR1 and CDR2 are SGHNT and YYREEE (reference sequence). Trimming pared 0 bases from V and 0 bases from J, leaving 3 bases between. The CDR3 is 13 residues long. The CDR3 nucleotides are TGTGCCAGCAGCTTGGCTGTGAACACTGAAGCTTTCTTT. It codes for CASSLAVNTEAFF.